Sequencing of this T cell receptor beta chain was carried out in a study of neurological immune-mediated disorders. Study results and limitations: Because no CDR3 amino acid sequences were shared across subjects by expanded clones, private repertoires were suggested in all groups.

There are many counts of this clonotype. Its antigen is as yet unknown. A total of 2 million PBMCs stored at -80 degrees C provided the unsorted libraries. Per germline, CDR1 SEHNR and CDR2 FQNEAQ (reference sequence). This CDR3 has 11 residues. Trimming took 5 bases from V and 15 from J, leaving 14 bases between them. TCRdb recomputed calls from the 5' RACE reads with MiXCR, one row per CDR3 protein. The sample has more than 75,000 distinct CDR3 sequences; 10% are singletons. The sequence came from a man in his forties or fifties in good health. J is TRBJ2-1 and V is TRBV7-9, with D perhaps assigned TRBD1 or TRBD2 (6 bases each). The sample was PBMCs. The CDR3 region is CASSPGGLWFF. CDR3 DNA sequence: TGTGCCAGCAGCCCTGGGGGGCTGTGGTTCTTC.